Detailed here is one T cell receptor beta chain. The antigen is undetermined. These data come from a study of T cells in Graves' hyperthyroidism and ophthalmopathy. Whole-study findings and limits: Most clonotypes expanded in the thyroid (above 0.001) were also present in blood.

From germline, CDR1 is MGHRA and CDR2 YSYEKL. This CDR3 region has 13 residues. The V segment lost 1 base and the J segment 11 bases; nucleotides outside the gene matches: 6. RNA transcripts yielded amplified TCR beta CDR3 regions. TCR CDR3 regions were first amplified by RT-PCR with HTBI primers. TCRdb passed the multiplex PCR reads through MiXCR, listing each CDR3 protein once. The data contain around 500,000 distinct CDR3 sequences, approximately 15% of them singletons. The rearrangement joins TRBV4-1 to TRBJ1-1, with 8 bases that match TRBD1. The clonotype originates from a woman between 18 and 29 years old with Graves' hyperthyroidism. Material: blood. The CDR3 DNA is TGCGCCAGCAGCCAAGGAGCAGGGGGCCATGCTTTCTTT. This codes for CASSQGAGGHAFF.